The 15 T cell receptor beta chains given below trace back to one sample, sequenced in a study of blood T cell repertoires in COVID-19. Libraries were prepared by immunoSEQ multiplex PCR; TCRdb keeps only in-frame clonotypes and omits some of them. Here the sample spans some 21,000 clones, over 75% being singletons. The sequenced sample was peripheral blood. Receptors were obtained from a middle-aged man with active COVID-19.

The chain joins TRBV6-7 to TRBJ1-2; D gene unclear. TRBV6-7 is an ORF; its function is uncertain. V lost 4 bases and J lost 5, with 20 bases in between. This CDR3 is built from 16 residues. For the CDR3, the DNA is TGTGCCAGCAGTTTCGTCACGCTCCGGGAACGGTATGGCTACACCTTC. Its translation: CASSFVTLRERYGYTF.

The chain is built from TRBV10-3 and TRBJ1-1; 10 positions agree with TRBD1. Germline V gives CDR1 ENHRY, CDR2 SYGVKD. With 6 bases clipped from V and 0 bases from J, the junction kept 4 bases outside the gene matches. CDR3 length: 15 residues. CDR3: CAIREGQGMNTEAFF. The CDR3 coding sequence is TGTGCCATCAGGGAGGGACAGGGGATGAACACTGAAGCTTTCTTT.

V is TRBV5-1 and J is TRBJ2-5, with D perhaps TRBD2 (6 bases). This CDR3 spans 14 amino acids. Trimming stripped 4 bases from V and 7 bases from J, with 17 bases between. Germline loops: CDR1 SGHRS, CDR2 YFSETQ. The CDR3 sequence is CASSDGLSEGTQYF. The CDR3 nucleotides read TGCGCCAGCAGCGATGGACTGTCGGAGGGGACCCAGTACTTC.

The chain is built from TRBV18 and TRBJ2-1, with D possibly matching TRBD1 (6 bases). The CDR3 runs 15 residues. CDR1 is KGHSH and CDR2 is LQKENI in the germline V gene. Trimming removed 3 bases at V and 6 bases at J, with 15 bases between. CDR3 sequence: CASSPSGQLPNEQFF. The DNA of the CDR3 is TGTGCCAGCTCACCCTCAGGACAGTTGCCCAATGAGCAGTTCTTC.

The chain employs TRBV18 and TRBJ2-7; 7 bases align to TRBD1. J gave up 1 base and V 3 bases, and 0 bases lay outside the gene matches. The CDR3 runs 13 residues. CDR1 KGHSH and CDR2 LQKENI come from the germline V gene. The CDR3 bases are TGTGCCAGCTCACCGGGACAGTCCTACGAGCAGTACTTC. This codes for CASSPGQSYEQYF.

V usage is TRBV4-1 and J usage is TRBJ2-1; tentatively, D is TRBD2 (5 bases). The germline V gene encodes CDR1 MGHRA and CDR2 YSYEKL. The V and J ends lost 1 base and 7 bases respectively, with 14 bases between them. CDR3 length: 15 amino acids. The CDR3 loop reads CASSQVGLTLNEQFF. The CDR3 nucleotides read TGCGCCAGCAGCCAAGTCGGACTTACGCTAAATGAGCAGTTCTTC.

The V call is TRBV7-3, the J call TRBJ2-1; 9 nucleotides line up with TRBD2. This CDR3 comprises 15 residues. CDR1 and CDR2 from the germline V gene are SGHTA and FQGTGA. The trim removed 5 bases at V and 4 bases at J, leaving 6 bases unmatched. CDR3 sequence reads: CASSSSGGLYNEQFF. CDR3 in DNA: TGTGCCAGCAGCAGTAGCGGGGGCCTTTACAATGAGCAGTTCTTC.

J is TRBJ2-1 and V is TRBV6-4; 11 nucleotides match TRBD1. Germline CDR1 MRHNA, CDR2 SNTAGT. The V and J ends lost 5 bases and 7 bases, in that order; junction bases with no gene match: 4. CDR3 length: 14 residues. CDR3 DNA sequence: TGTGCCAGCAGTACCGGGACAGGGGGGAATGAGCAGTTCTTC. Translation gives CASSTGTGGNEQFF.

The CDR3 reads CASSIRGGNQPQHF. The CDR3 DNA sequence: TGTGCCAGCAGCATCAGGGGAGGGAATCAGCCCCAGCATTTT. The chain employs TRBV7-2 and TRBJ1-5; tentatively, D is TRBD1 (6 bases). The CDR3 runs to 14 residues. Trimming shortened V by 5 bases and J by 4 bases, and 12 bases separated the two germline ends. Germline-derived CDR1 and CDR2 are SGHTA and FQGNSA.

The chain uses TRBV5-6 and TRBJ2-3; D is uncertain. V lost 1 base and J 6 bases, leaving 6 bases between the germline ends. Germline V gives CDR1 SGHDT, CDR2 YYEEEE. The CDR3 contains 12 residues. This chain's CDR3 is CASSLYGDTQYF. The CDR3 DNA sequence: TGTGCCAGCAGCTTGTACGGGGATACGCAGTATTTT.

This clone is a singleton in its sample. The chain employs TRBV5-1 and TRBJ1-2; D perhaps matches TRBD1 (6 bases). Germline V gives CDR1 SGHRS, CDR2 YFSETQ. Between the trimmed V and J ends, which lost 5 bases and 4 bases, there was a span of 18 bases. The CDR3 loop spans 15 amino acids. CDR3 DNA: TGCGCCAGCAGGGGAACAGGGTTGCCCTTCTATGGCTACACCTTC. Protein product: CASRGTGLPFYGYTF. Looking up the rest from reference TRBV5-1 and TRBJ1-2 gives the full variable domain: KAGVTQTPRYLIKTRGQQVTLSCSPISGHRSVSWYQQTPGQGLQFLFEYFSETQRNKGNFPGRFSGRQFSNSRSEMNVSTLELGDSALYLCASRGTGLPFYGYTFGSGTRLTVV.

This clone was seen only once. The rearrangement uses TRBV4-1 and TRBJ1-4, with D unclear. V was cut by 1 base and J by 0 bases, with 6 bases left in between. This CDR3 is built from 15 residues. The V gene's germline CDR1 is MGHRA and CDR2 YSYEKL. The CDR3 nucleotides are TGCGCCAGCAGCCAAGCCTACCCAACTAATGAAAAACTGTTTTTT. This encodes CASSQAYPTNEKLFF.

This clone was picked up a small number of times. The CDR3 region has the DNA TGTGCCAGCAGTGAATATGTGACAGGGGGCCTCGATGAGCAGTTCTTC. Its translation is CASSEYVTGGLDEQFF. V gene TRBV6-1 combines with J gene TRBJ2-1; 10 bases fit TRBD1. Trimming at V came to 2 bases and at J to 8 bases, leaving 9 bases not matched to a gene. The length of the CDR3 is 16 residues. CDR1 is MNHNS, CDR2 SASEGT, per germline.

In its sample, this clone was seen a few times. In DNA form, the CDR3 reads TGCGCCAGCAGCCAAGATAGAGGCAGGGGGAGCACCGGGGAGCTGTTTTTT. Translating gives CASSQDRGRGSTGELFF. J is TRBJ2-2 and V is TRBV4-1; 7 nucleotides align to TRBD1. With V trimmed by 0 bases and J by 4 bases, 8 bases remained unmatched. Germline V lookup: CDR1 MGHRA, CDR2 YSYEKL. The CDR3 length is 17 residues.

The gene calls are TRBV6-5 and TRBJ2-3, with TRBD2 identical over 9 bases. The CDR3 has 14 amino acids. Trimming cost V 0 bases and J 6 bases; bases outside gene matches: 1. Germline CDR1 is MNHEY and CDR2 is SVGAGI. CDR3 sequence (DNA): TGTGCCAGCAGTTACTCCAGCGGGGGGGATACGCAGTATTTT. It codes for CASSYSSGGDTQYF.